Shown below are 27 T cell receptor beta chains from a single sample sequenced in a study of T-cell reconstitution after alpha-beta-depleted transplantation in children. Construction of the TCRbeta library involved unique molecular identifiers. TCRdb analysed the PCR reads with MiXCR anew, one entry per CDR3 protein. The data hold 45,000 to 70,000 distinct CDR3 sequences, with 44% observed a single time. The specimen was PBMCs, mostly from graft donor cells, collected 360 days after TCRalphabeta/CD19-depleted stem cell transplant. These TCRs come from a male patient younger than 18 who had a stem cell transplant for acute lymphoblastic leukemia, so the T cells may come from the graft donor.

V and J are TRBV5-1 and TRBJ1-1; 12 nucleotides align to TRBD1. CDR1 SGHRS and CDR2 YFSETQ come from the germline V gene. The CDR3 covers 16 residues. Trimming removed 4 bases from V and 7 bases from J; junction bases left unmatched: 11. The CDR3 is CASSHGGTGGQFEAFF. The CDR3 nucleotides read TGCGCCAGCAGCCATGGCGGGACAGGGGGCCAATTTGAAGCTTTCTTT. Full variable domain (remainder filled in from reference TRBV5-1 and TRBJ1-1): KAGVTQTPRYLIKTRGQQVTLSCSPISGHRSVSWYQQTPGQGLQFLFEYFSETQRNKGNFPGRFSGRQFSNSRSEMNVSTLELGDSALYLCASSHGGTGGQFEAFFGQGTRLTVV.

V is TRBV28 and J is TRBJ2-5; a possible D gene is TRBD2 (6 bases). The CDR3 has 13 amino acids. Germline assignment: CDR1 MDHEN and CDR2 SYDVKM. Deletions cut 3 bases from V and 7 bases from J, with 12 bases between. CDR3 sequence (DNA): TGTGCCAGCAGTTTTGGTGGGAGGTGGACCCAGTACTTC. As protein: CASSFGGRWTQYF.

CDR3 loop: CASSLTAASTDTQYF. The DNA of the CDR3 is TGTGCCAGCAGCTTGACGGCGGCTAGCACAGATACGCAGTATTTT. The rearrangement links TRBV5-5 to TRBJ2-3; D is uncertain. Trimming shortened V by 1 base and J by 0 bases, and 9 bases separated the two germline ends. The V gene's germline CDR1 is SGHKS and CDR2 YYEKEE (reference sequence). The CDR3 runs to 15 residues. Complete variable domain (other parts from reference TRBV5-5 and TRBJ2-3): DAGVTQSPTHLIKTRGQQVTLRCSPISGHKSVSWYQQVLGQGPQFIFQYYEKEERGRGNFPDRFSARQFPNYSSELNVNALLLGDSALYLCASSLTAASTDTQYFGPGTRLTVL.

The CDR3 loop reads CATRGVAGYSYEQYF. As DNA, the CDR3 is TGCGCCACGAGGGGGGTGGCAGGGTATTCCTACGAGCAGTACTTC. The chain carries TRBV10-2 and TRBJ2-7, with D perhaps being TRBD1 or TRBD2 (6 bases each). Germline values: CDR1 WSHSY, CDR2 SAAADI. This CDR3 contains 15 residues. Trimming pared 10 bases from V and 1 base from J, leaving 20 bases between.

This clonotype was recorded only once. The chain is built from TRBV25-1 and TRBJ2-7; D is undetermined. The CDR3 runs 14 residues. In germline, CDR1 is MGHDK, CDR2 SYGVNS. V was shortened by 4 bases and J by 5 bases, with 15 bases between the two germline ends. Here the CDR3 reads CASSGAPPMNEQYF. CDR3 nucleotides: TGTGCCAGCAGTGGAGCCCCCCCCATGAACGAGCAGTACTTC.

This clonotype was observed a few times. This chain uses TRBV6-1 with TRBJ2-7; 8 nucleotides agree with TRBD1. The V and J ends lost 8 bases and 5 bases, in that order; junction bases with no gene match: 11. This CDR3 region has 14 residues. Germline-derived CDR1 and CDR2 are MNHNS and SASEGT. The CDR3, as DNA: TGTGCCAGCGGCCGGACAGGGAGAAGGGACGAGCAGTACTTC. Its translation: CASGRTGRRDEQYF.

The genes are TRBV12-3 or TRBV12-4 and TRBJ2-1; perhaps TRBD2 as D (6 bases). The CDR3 is 12 residues long. V was pared by 10 bases and J by 8 bases, with 15 bases between. Here the CDR3 DNA reads TGTGCCACATGCCTAGCGCTTGATGAGCAGTTCTTC. Translated: CATCLALDEQFF.

The V and J genes are TRBV7-9 and TRBJ1-1, with D maybe TRBD1 (6 bases). The germline CDR1 and CDR2 sequences are SEHNR and FQNEAQ (reference sequence). The CDR3 loop spans 15 amino acids. V was clipped by 0 bases and J by 3 bases, with 11 bases between them. CDR3 protein: CASSLATGMDTEAFF. As DNA, the CDR3 is TGTGCCAGCAGCTTAGCTACAGGGATGGACACTGAAGCTTTCTTT. The full variable domain, rest sourced from reference TRBV7-9 and TRBJ1-1, is DTGVSQNPRHKITKRGQNVTFRCDPISEHNRLYWYRQTLGQGPEFLTYFQNEAQLEKSRLLSDRFSAERPKGSFSTLEIQRTEQGDSAMYLCASSLATGMDTEAFFGQGTRLTVV.

The chain couples TRBV9 to TRBJ2-1; D gene uncertain. Trimming pared 6 bases from V and 5 bases from J, leaving 15 bases between. Germline CDR1 and CDR2: SGDLS and YYNGEE. The CDR3 totals 14 residues. The CDR3 DNA sequence: TGTGCCAGCAACGACTTGGGCGCCCACAATGAGCAGTTCTTC. It encodes CASNDLGAHNEQFF.

Only a few counts were recorded for this clonotype. The chain has TRBV27 and TRBJ2-2; tentatively, D is TRBD1 (5 bases). The CDR3 length is 14 residues. Deletions cut 7 bases from V and 1 base from J, with 10 bases between. From germline, CDR1 is MNHEY and CDR2 SMNVEV (reference sequence). The CDR3, as DNA: TGTGCCAGCAAGCTGCAGGGGAACACCGGGGAGCTGTTTTTT. This encodes CASKLQGNTGELFF.

The genes are TRBV4-1 and TRBJ2-7, with 7 bases that match TRBD2. The CDR3 has 19 residues. After removal of 1 base from V and 3 bases from J, the junction contained 18 bases not matched to a gene. Germline-derived CDR1 and CDR2 are MGHRA and YSYEKL. The CDR3 loop is CASSQVDPTGTTAFYEQYF. CDR3 in DNA: TGCGCCAGCAGCCAAGTGGATCCTACCGGGACTACGGCCTTCTACGAGCAGTACTTC.

The chain employs TRBV14 and TRBJ2-3, with D unresolved. The CDR3 length is 17 residues. Trimming removed 1 base from V and 0 bases from J, with 14 bases in between. Germline CDR1 and CDR2: SGHDN and FVKESK. DNA of the CDR3: TGTGCCAGCAGCCAAGTAATGGGCAGGAGTAGCACAGATACGCAGTATTTT. Translating it yields CASSQVMGRSSTDTQYF.

This clonotype was seen a few times. This chain joins TRBV5-1 and TRBJ2-7; possible D gene TRBD1, 6 bases. This CDR3 comprises 15 residues. The germline gives CDR1 SGHRS, CDR2 YFSETQ. The V end was cut by 6 bases, the J end by 0 bases, with 16 bases between. This CDR3 is CASTTNQGSSYEQYF. DNA for the CDR3: TGCGCCAGCACAACTAATCAGGGGAGCTCCTACGAGCAGTACTTC.

CDR3 sequence reads: CASSSGSQETQYF. CDR3 DNA sequence: TGTGCCAGCAGTTCGGGATCTCAAGAGACCCAGTACTTC. The gene calls are TRBV4-2 and TRBJ2-5; possible D gene TRBD2, 5 bases. CDR1 and CDR2 from the germline V gene are LGHNA and YNFKEQ. Trimming took off 6 bases at V and 2 bases at J, with 10 bases between the two ends. The CDR3 has 13 residues.

This clonotype was detected only a few times. The chain combines TRBV20-1 with TRBJ2-3; 8 nucleotides agree with TRBD2. Trimming at V came to 5 bases and at J to 0 bases, leaving 4 bases not matched to a gene. CDR3 length: 14 residues. Germline CDR1 reads DFQATT; CDR2 reads SNEGSKA (reference sequence). The CDR3 spells CSAHPSGSTDTQYF. As DNA, the CDR3 is TGCAGTGCTCACCCTAGCGGGAGCACAGATACGCAGTATTTT.

The V and J genes are TRBV27 and TRBJ1-5, with D perhaps matching TRBD1 (5 bases). Looked up from germline, CDR1 is MNHEY and CDR2 is SMNVEV (reference sequence). V was trimmed by 5 bases and J by 4 bases, leaving 12 bases between them. This CDR3 comprises 14 residues. In DNA, the CDR3 is TGTGCCAGCAGTGCCTGGGACGGGAATCAGCCCCAGCATTTT. This translates into CASSAWDGNQPQHF.

The genes are TRBV28 and TRBJ1-2; D perhaps matches TRBD1 (5 bases). Trimming took off 6 bases at V and 4 bases at J, with 12 bases between the two ends. Germline CDR1 reads MDHEN; CDR2 reads SYDVKM. This CDR3 is built from 13 residues. The CDR3 sequence: CASSATGAYGYTF. As DNA, the CDR3 is TGTGCCAGCAGCGCGACCGGGGCCTATGGCTACACCTTC.

The chain employs TRBV7-6 and TRBJ2-5; no clear D gene. Trimming shortened V by 1 base and J by 4 bases, and 10 bases separated the two germline ends. The CDR3 spans 14 residues. CDR1 and CDR2 from the germline V gene are SGHVS and FNYEAQ. Here the CDR3 reads CASSLVGPRETQYF. Written as DNA, the CDR3 is TGTGCCAGCAGCTTAGTGGGCCCACGAGAGACCCAGTACTTC.

About this clonotype itself: Just one base apart from a much larger clone, this may be a read error. The rearrangement links TRBV25-1 to TRBJ2-7, with unresolved D. The V end lost 6 bases, the J end lost 0 bases, and 9 bases lay between the germline ends. Germline-derived CDR1 and CDR2 are MGHDK and SYGVNS. The CDR3 has 13 amino acids. The CDR3, as DNA: TGTGCCAGCAGGGGCAGTGACTCCTACGAGCAGTACTTC. It codes for CASRGSDSYEQYF.

J is TRBJ2-4 and V is TRBV29-1, with D possibly being TRBD1 or TRBD2 (6 bases each). Germline CDR1 is SQVTM and CDR2 is ANQGSEA. The CDR3 runs to 13 residues. V was shortened by 6 bases and J by 2 bases, with 11 bases between the two germline ends. The DNA of the CDR3 is TGCAGCGTCCGGGGGCCCTCCAAAAACATTCAGTACTTC. Its translation: CSVRGPSKNIQYF.

The chain uses TRBV27 and TRBJ2-1, with 11 bases lining up with TRBD1. The V gene end was trimmed by 5 bases and the J gene end by 8 bases; junction bases not matched to a gene: 5. CDR1 and CDR2 from the germline V gene are MNHEY and SMNVEV (reference sequence). CDR3 length: 14 amino acids. This CDR3 is CASSIGQGAYEQFF. The CDR3 DNA reads as TGTGCCAGCAGTATAGGACAGGGGGCATATGAGCAGTTCTTC.

CDR3 region: CASSFGAGVYYEQYF. CDR3 nucleotides: TGTGCCAGCAGTTTTGGGGCGGGAGTATACTACGAGCAGTACTTC. V and J are TRBV27 and TRBJ2-7, with 7 bases matching TRBD2. V gave up 3 bases and J gave up 3 bases; unmatched junction bases: 8. The CDR3 is 15 residues long. The germline V gene encodes CDR1 MNHEY and CDR2 SMNVEV (reference sequence).

The chain joins TRBV28 to TRBJ2-7; TRBD1 aligns across 7 bases. Trimming removed 5 bases from V and 4 bases from J; junction bases left unmatched: 5. The CDR3 runs to 13 residues. From germline, CDR1 is MDHEN and CDR2 SYDVKM. The CDR3 reads CASSIGTDYEQYF. CDR3 coding DNA: TGTGCCAGCAGTATCGGGACAGATTACGAGCAGTACTTC.

This clonotype turned up a few times. The chain combines TRBV12-3 or TRBV12-4 with TRBJ1-2; unclear D gene. The V end was cut by 7 bases, the J end by 8 bases, with 17 bases between. CDR3 length: 13 amino acids. DNA for the CDR3: TGTGCCAGCACTCTGTCAGGAGTTGAGGGCTACACCTTC. It translates to CASTLSGVEGYTF.

The J gene is TRBJ2-3, the V gene TRBV12-3 or TRBV12-4, with D perhaps matching TRBD1 (5 bases). The V gene lost 6 bases and the J gene lost 5 bases, with 15 bases spanning the gap. This CDR3 comprises 14 residues. CDR3 residues: CASSHSGFKDTQYF. DNA for the CDR3: TGTGCCAGCAGCCATTCAGGGTTCAAAGATACGCAGTATTTT.

Turning to this clonotype: Germline and junction disagree at one end, which may indicate a read error. CDR3 loop: CASSLGADITYEQYF. Written as DNA, the CDR3 is TGTGCTAGCAGCTTAGGTGCGGACATTACCTACGAGCAGTACTTC. The chain is built from TRBV7-7 and TRBJ2-7, with D maybe TRBD1 (5 bases). Germline V lookup: CDR1 SSHAT, CDR2 FNYEAQ (reference sequence). The CDR3 has 15 residues.

This clonotype was seen more than once but under ten times. The chain carries TRBV12-3 or TRBV12-4 and TRBJ2-7, with D tentatively TRBD1 or TRBD2 (5 bases each). V was cut by 5 bases and J by 3 bases, with 17 bases left in between. The CDR3 is made up of 15 amino acids. The CDR3 region is CASSQSTDGGYEQYF. DNA of the CDR3: TGTGCCAGCAGTCAGTCGACGGATGGGGGCTACGAGCAGTACTTC.